The 3 T cell receptor beta chains reported below all come from one sample, sequenced in a study of Ad26.COV2.S vaccination and SARS-CoV-2 variants. Assay used: immunoSEQ multiplex PCR; TCRdb lists only in-frame clones, some missing. In the table there are 360,000 or so clones, around 91% of which are singletons. Treatment denoted: about 20 received Ad26.COV2.S at low or high dose, single or two shots; 5 received placebo; per-sample allocation not given. All samples were drawn on day 63, counting from the first vaccine or placebo injection. This specimen consisted of peripheral blood, obtained in a trial of Ad26.COV2.S vaccine versus placebo. These receptors were taken from a person aged 18-65 years who received the Ad26.COV2.S COVID-19 vaccine or a placebo.

The chain employs TRBV5-4 and TRBJ2-7; TRBD2 aligns across 8 bases. This CDR3 spans 15 amino acids. With 6 bases clipped from V and 3 bases from J, the junction kept 11 bases outside the gene matches. From germline, CDR1 is SGHNT and CDR2 YYREEE (reference sequence). In nucleotides, the CDR3 is TGTGCCAGCACCTTTCGAAGCGGGAGTTTCTACGAGCAGTACTTC. It yields the protein CASTFRSGSFYEQYF.

The V and J genes are TRBV19 and TRBJ1-4; the D gene is possibly TRBD1 (5 bases). The CDR3 has 16 amino acids. Trimming pared 4 bases from V and 5 bases from J, leaving 17 bases between. Germline V CDR1 and CDR2: LNHDA, SQIVND (reference sequence). This chain's CDR3 is CASSTFPRGANEKLFF. CDR3 sequence (DNA): TGTGCCAGTAGTACCTTCCCCCGAGGGGCGAATGAAAAACTGTTTTTT. The full variable domain, rest sourced from reference TRBV19 and TRBJ1-4, is DGGITQSPKYLFRKEGQNVTLSCEQNLNHDAMYWYRQDPGQGLRLIYYSQIVNDFQKGDIAEGYSVSREKKESFPLTVTSAQKNPTAFYLCASSTFPRGANEKLFFGSGTQLSVL.

As to this clone: Germline and junction disagree at one end, which may indicate a read error. The CDR3 protein is CASSPRDPAMDF. Written as DNA, the CDR3 is TGTGCCAGCAGTCCCCGGGACCCCGCGATGGATTTT. The chain joins TRBV28 to TRBJ1-5, with D perhaps matching TRBD1 (5 bases). Germline values: CDR1 MDHEN, CDR2 SYDVKM. There are 12 residues in the CDR3.